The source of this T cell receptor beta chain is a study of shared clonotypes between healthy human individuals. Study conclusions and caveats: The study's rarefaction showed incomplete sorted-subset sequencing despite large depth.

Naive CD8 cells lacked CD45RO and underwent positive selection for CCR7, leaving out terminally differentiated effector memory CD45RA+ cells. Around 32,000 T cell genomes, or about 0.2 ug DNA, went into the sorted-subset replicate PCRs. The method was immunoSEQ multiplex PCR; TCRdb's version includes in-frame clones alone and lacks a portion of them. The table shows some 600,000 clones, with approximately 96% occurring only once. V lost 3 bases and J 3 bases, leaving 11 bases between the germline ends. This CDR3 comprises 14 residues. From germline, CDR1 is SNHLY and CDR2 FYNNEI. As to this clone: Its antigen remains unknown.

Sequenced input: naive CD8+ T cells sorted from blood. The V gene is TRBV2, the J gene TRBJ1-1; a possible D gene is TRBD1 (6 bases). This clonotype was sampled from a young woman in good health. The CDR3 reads CASSDRGGDTEAFF. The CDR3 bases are TGTGCCAGCAGTGACAGGGGAGGGGACACTGAAGCTTTCTTT. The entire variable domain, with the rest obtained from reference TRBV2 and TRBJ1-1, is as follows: EPEVTQTPSHQVTQMGQEVILRCVPISNHLYFYWYRQILGQKVEFLVSFYNNEISEKSEIFDDQFSVERPDGSNFTLKIRSTKLEDSAMYFCASSDRGGDTEAFFGQGTRLTVV.